This is a list of T cell receptor beta chains from one sample in a study of control samples from healthy donors and cancer patients. The assay was immunoSEQ multiplex PCR, and TCRdb's table has in-frame clones only and misses some. The data show some 120,000 clones, with 75% to 95% seen just once and more than 6.5% held by the top ten. The sample taken for sequencing was blood. The receptors were gathered from a man aged 18 to 30 in good health. Both conserved end residues are part of each CDR3. Each record gives: J gene, D gene, V gene, clone size, CDR3 protein, CDR3 DNA. D genes are given only for firm matches. The size of a clone is reported for some rows only, either as once, few or many, or as a class for expanded clones.

TRBJ2-7,TRBD1,TRBV25-1,.,CASSGDRVPYEQYF,TGTGCCAGCAGTGGGGACAGGGTACCCTACGAGCAGTACTTC
TRBJ1-5,.,TRBV15,.,CATSRDGVRNQPQHF,TGTGCCACCAGCAGAGACGGGGTCCGCAATCAGCCCCAGCATTTT
TRBJ2-7,.,TRBV7-2,.,CASSLDRYYEQYF,TGTGCCAGCAGCTTAGATCGGTACTACGAGCAGTACTTC
TRBJ2-1,TRBD2,TRBV3-1/TRBV3-2,.,CASSPWKDSGGGEQFF,TGTGCCAGCAGCCCTTGGAAGGATAGCGGGGGAGGTGAGCAGTTCTTC
TRBJ1-4,.,TRBV6-1,.,CASSESGEKLFF,TGTGCCAGCAGTGAATCCGGGGAAAAACTGTTTTTT
TRBJ2-5,TRBD2,TRBV5-1,.,CASSLGLAGTYQETQYF,TGCGCCAGCAGCTTGGGGCTAGCGGGGACCTACCAAGAGACCCAGTACTTC
TRBJ2-7,.,TRBV30,.,CAWSGGGAYEQYF,TGTGCCTGGAGTGGAGGGGGGGCCTACGAGCAGTACTTC
TRBJ1-1,.,TRBV3-1/TRBV3-2,.,CASSSDGPEAFF,TGTGCCAGCAGCTCCGACGGGCCCGAAGCTTTCTTT
TRBJ1-3,.,TRBV12-3/TRBV12-4,.,CASTPQRGNTIYF,TGTGCCAGCACCCCCCAAAGAGGAAACACCATATATTTT
TRBJ2-5,TRBD1,TRBV7-9,.,CASSRDREQETQYF,TGTGCCAGCAGCCGGGACAGGGAACAAGAGACCCAGTACTTC
TRBJ2-6,.,TRBV20-1,.,CSASRAGANVLTF,TGCAGTGCTAGTAGGGCTGGGGCCAACGTCCTGACTTTC
TRBJ1-1,.,TRBV6-4,.,CASSEASGTEAFF,TGTGCCAGCAGTGAAGCGTCGGGGACTGAAGCTTTCTTT
TRBJ1-3,.,TRBV30,.,CAWSRGKSGNTIYF,TGTGCCTGGAGTCGGGGAAAATCTGGAAACACCATATATTTT
TRBJ1-2,TRBD1,TRBV11-2,few,CASSLGPGGYGYTF,TGTGCCAGCAGCTTAGGGCCAGGGGGCTATGGCTACACCTTC
TRBJ1-1,TRBD1,TRBV2,.,CATRDREAFF,TGTGCCACTCGGGACAGGGAAGCTTTCTTT
TRBJ2-3,.,TRBV3-1/TRBV3-2,few,CASSQGGSTDTQYF,TGTGCCAGCAGCCAAGGGGGTAGCACAGATACGCAGTATTTT
TRBJ2-3,TRBD2,TRBV3-1/TRBV3-2,.,CASSPTKRDTDTQYF,TGTGCCAGCAGCCCAACCAAGCGGGACACAGATACGCAGTATTTT
TRBJ2-7,.,TRBV5-5,.,CASSPEASNSYEQYF,TGTGCCAGCAGCCCTGAGGCATCTAACTCCTACGAGCAGTACTTC
TRBJ1-2,TRBD1,TRBV5-1,.,CASSLGQGGYGYTF,TGCGCCAGCAGCTTAGGACAGGGAGGGTATGGCTACACCTTC
TRBJ2-4,.,TRBV11-2,.,CASSWGYAKNIQYF,TGTGCCAGCAGCTGGGGGTACGCCAAAAACATTCAGTACTTC
TRBJ1-3,.,TRBV18,once,CASSPRKVLSGNTIYF,TGTGCCAGCTCACCAAGGAAGGTCCTCTCTGGAAACACCATATATTTT
TRBJ1-4,.,TRBV7-8,.,CASSLRQSTNEKLFF,TGTGCCAGCAGCTTAAGGCAGTCAACTAATGAAAAACTGTTTTTT